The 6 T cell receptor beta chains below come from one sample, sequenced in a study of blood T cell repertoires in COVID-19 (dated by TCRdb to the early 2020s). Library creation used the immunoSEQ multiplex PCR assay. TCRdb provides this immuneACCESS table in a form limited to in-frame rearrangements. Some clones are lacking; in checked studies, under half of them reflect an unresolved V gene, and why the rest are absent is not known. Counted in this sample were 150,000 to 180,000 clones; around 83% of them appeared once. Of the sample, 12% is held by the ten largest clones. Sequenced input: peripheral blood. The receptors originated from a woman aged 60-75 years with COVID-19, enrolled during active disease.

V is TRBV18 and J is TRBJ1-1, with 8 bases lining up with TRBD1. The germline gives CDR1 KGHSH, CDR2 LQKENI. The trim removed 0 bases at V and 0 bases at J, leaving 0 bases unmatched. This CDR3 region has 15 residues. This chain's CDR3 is CASSPPTGVNTEAFF. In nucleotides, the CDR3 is TGTGCCAGCTCACCACCGACAGGGGTGAACACTGAAGCTTTCTTT.

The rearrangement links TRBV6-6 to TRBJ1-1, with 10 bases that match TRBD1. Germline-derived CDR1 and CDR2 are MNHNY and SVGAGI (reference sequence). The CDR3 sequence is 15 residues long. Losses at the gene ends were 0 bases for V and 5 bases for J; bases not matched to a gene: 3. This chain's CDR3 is CASSYSTGGRTEAFF. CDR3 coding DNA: TGTGCCAGCAGTTACTCGACAGGGGGCCGGACTGAAGCTTTCTTT.

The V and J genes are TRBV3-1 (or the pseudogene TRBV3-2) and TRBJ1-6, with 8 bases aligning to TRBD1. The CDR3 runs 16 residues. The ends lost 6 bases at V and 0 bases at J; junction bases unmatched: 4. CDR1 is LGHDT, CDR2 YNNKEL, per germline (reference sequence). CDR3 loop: CASRNRGSSYNSPLHF. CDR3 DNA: TGTGCCAGCAGAAACAGGGGGAGCTCCTATAATTCACCCCTCCACTTT.

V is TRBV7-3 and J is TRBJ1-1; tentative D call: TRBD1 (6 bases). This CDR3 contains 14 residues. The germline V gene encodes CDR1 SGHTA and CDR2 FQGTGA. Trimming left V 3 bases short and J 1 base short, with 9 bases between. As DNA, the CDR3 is TGTGCCAGCAGCTTTAACAGGGCGAACACTGAAGCTTTCTTT. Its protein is CASSFNRANTEAFF.

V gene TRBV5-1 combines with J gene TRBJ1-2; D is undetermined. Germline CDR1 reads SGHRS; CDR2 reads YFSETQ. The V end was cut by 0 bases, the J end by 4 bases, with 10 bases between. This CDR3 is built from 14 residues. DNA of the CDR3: TGCGCCAGCAGCTTGGAGCCGACAACCTATGGCTACACCTTC. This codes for CASSLEPTTYGYTF.

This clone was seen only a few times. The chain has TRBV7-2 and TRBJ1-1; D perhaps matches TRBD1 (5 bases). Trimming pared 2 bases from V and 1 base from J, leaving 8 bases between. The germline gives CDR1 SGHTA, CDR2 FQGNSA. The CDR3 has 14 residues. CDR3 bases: TGTGCCAGCAGCTTAAAAACAGGGAACACTGAAGCTTTCTTT. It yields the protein CASSLKTGNTEAFF.